This paragraph covers one TCR beta chain sequence. The CDR3 is 14 residues long. Unmatched junction bases numbered 6, after V lost 7 bases and J lost 0 bases. Per germline, CDR1 SEHNR and CDR2 FQNEAQ (reference sequence). MiXCR, applied by TCRdb to the RT-PCR reads, yields one record per CDR3 protein. In the table there are about 780,000 distinct CDR3 sequences, approximately 17% of which are singletons. This sample was included in a study of response to subunit inactivated influenza vaccine. This TCR was recovered from a man aged 45 to 65 who received an inactivated influenza vaccine. This chain joins TRBV7-9 and TRBJ2-7; 7 nucleotides align to TRBD2. The sample was PBMCs from blood, taken 4 to 6 days after vaccination. The CDR3 sequence is CASTVSGTSYEQYF. The CDR3 DNA follows: TGTGCCAGCACCGTGAGCGGGACCTCCTACGAGCAGTACTTC.